The clone carrying this TCR beta chain was recorded a few times. Its antigen is currently unknown. Germline assignment: CDR1 SEHNR and CDR2 FQNEAQ (reference sequence). Trimming took 1 base from V and 6 from J; bases not matched to a gene: 6. This CDR3 has 15 amino acids. The PCR made use of 60 Vbeta and 13 Jbeta primers. TCRdb's copy holds only in-frame clones and misses some; the assay was immunoSEQ multiplex PCR. Of 35,000 to 50,000 clones detected, 50% appear once; the ten largest clones hold 9% to 13%. The data originate from a study of cytomegalovirus exposure and HLA in healthy donors. General study points: Some V segments, TRBV6-2 and TRBV6-3 among them, were indistinguishable and were therefore excluded. In an earlier analysis, productive rearrangement rates for most beta V segments clustered near 90% or 30%. Roughly 170 TCR beta chains were listed as cytomegalovirus-associated. Reportedly, a later analysis found an Asian-associated ancestry cluster had fewer N-insertions than the approximately 640-donor mean.

Sequencing used PBMCs. This chain connects TRBV7-9 to TRBJ1-1; 9 bases map to TRBD1. This clonotype was sampled from a human donor in good health. Here the CDR3 reads CASSLGQGERAEAFF. Here the CDR3 DNA reads TGTGCCAGCAGCTTAGGACAGGGGGAGAGGGCTGAAGCTTTCTTT.